This TCR beta chain was documented in a study of beta chain features in type 1 diabetes. CDR3 length: 12 residues. CDR1 is SGHTA, CDR2 FQGNSA, per germline. V was pared by 5 bases and J by 17 bases, with 16 bases between. This clone was detected a few times. The antigen is not known. What was sequenced were expressed TCRB transcripts, since all of the isolated RNA had been reverse transcribed. The repertoire was sequenced with immunoSEQ multiplex PCR; TCRdb's copy has only in-frame clones and lacks some. The sample has hundreds of thousands of clones; 15% are singletons. Every participating donor gave one draw, a heparinised blood sample averaging approximately 120 mL. General study findings and limits: The study found fewer insertions and more deletions at VDJ junctions in type 1 diabetes patients. All four CD4+ subsets from Type 1 diabetes patients carried moderately but significantly shorter TCRB CDR3s.

Material: naive CD4+ T cells from blood. The rearrangement joins TRBV7-2 to TRBJ1-6; D is unclear. This TCR was sampled from a man younger than 35 in good health. CDR3 protein: CASSPGSAVFHF. As DNA, the CDR3 is TGTGCCAGCAGCCCTGGCAGCGCAGTGTTCCACTTT.